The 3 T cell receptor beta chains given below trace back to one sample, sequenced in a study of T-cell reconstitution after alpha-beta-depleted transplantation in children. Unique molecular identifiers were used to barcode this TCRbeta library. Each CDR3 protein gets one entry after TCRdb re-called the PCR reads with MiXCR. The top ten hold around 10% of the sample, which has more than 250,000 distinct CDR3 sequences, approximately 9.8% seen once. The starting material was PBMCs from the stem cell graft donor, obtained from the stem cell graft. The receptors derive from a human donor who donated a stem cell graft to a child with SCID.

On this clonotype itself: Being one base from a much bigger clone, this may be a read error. CDR3 sequence reads: CASAPQGSTIYF. In nucleotides, the CDR3 is TGTGCCAGCGCGCCACAGGGAAGCACCATATATTTT. The chain joins TRBV2 to TRBJ1-3, with D possibly being TRBD1 (6 bases). Germline V lookup: CDR1 SNHLY, CDR2 FYNNEI. The CDR3 runs 12 residues.

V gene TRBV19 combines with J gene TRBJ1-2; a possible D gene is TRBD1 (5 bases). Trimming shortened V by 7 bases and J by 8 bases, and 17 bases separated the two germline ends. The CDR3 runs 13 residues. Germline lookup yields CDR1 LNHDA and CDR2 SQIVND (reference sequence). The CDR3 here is CASTNRGSGGYTF. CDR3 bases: TGTGCCAGTACCAACCGGGGGTCTGGAGGCTACACCTTC.

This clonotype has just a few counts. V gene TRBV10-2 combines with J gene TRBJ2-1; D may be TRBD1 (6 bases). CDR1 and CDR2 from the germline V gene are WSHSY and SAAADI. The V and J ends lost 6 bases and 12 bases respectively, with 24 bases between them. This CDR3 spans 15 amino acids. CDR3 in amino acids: CASSPGTLSLQGQFF. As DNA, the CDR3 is TGCGCCAGCAGCCCCGGGACACTGTCTCTACAGGGGCAGTTCTTC.